These 9 T cell receptor beta chains originate from one sample sequenced in a study of cytotoxic CD8 clonotypes in ibrutinib-treated CLL (TCRdb year 2021). Library creation used the immunoSEQ multiplex PCR assay. The clones in this table, taken by TCRdb from immuneACCESS, are in-frame only. Not every clone is retained; where verified, under half of the shortfall comes from an unresolved V gene, and the cause of the rest is unknown. The sample has around 300,000 clones on record, roughly 85% of them singletons. The ten largest clones take up 6.7% of the sample. The sequenced sample was PBMCs, obtained before ibrutinib treatment. Receptors originate from a human donor with chronic lymphocytic leukemia.

The J gene is TRBJ1-5, the V gene TRBV6-1; D uncertain. V gave up 4 bases and J gave up 4 bases, with 14 bases separating them. The CDR3 runs to 15 residues. Germline CDR1 and CDR2: MNHNS and SASEGT. The DNA of the CDR3 is TGTGCCAGCAGTGGGGCCCCCGGGCCTAATCAGCCCCAGCATTTT. This sequence encodes CASSGAPGPNQPQHF.

This clone was detected a few times. The rearrangement uses TRBV27 and TRBJ2-6; possibly TRBD1 for D (6 bases). The CDR3 contains 18 residues. The germline V gene has CDR1 MNHEY and CDR2 SMNVEV (reference sequence). V lost 3 bases to trimming and J lost 0 bases, with 15 bases between them. DNA of the CDR3: TGTGCCAGCAGTTTCCAAACCCGGACAGCCTCTGGGGCCAACGTCCTGACTTTC. Its protein product is CASSFQTRTASGANVLTF.

The J gene is TRBJ1-2, the V gene TRBV19; maybe TRBD1 (5 bases). The CDR3 extends over 13 amino acids. Germline CDR1 is LNHDA and CDR2 is SQIVND (reference sequence). Trimming removed 4 bases from V and 4 bases from J, with 10 bases in between. The CDR3 loop reads CASSTPDSYGYTF. CDR3 nucleotide sequence: TGTGCCAGTAGTACCCCCGACAGCTATGGCTACACCTTC.

This clone was observed a few times. The gene calls are TRBV30 and TRBJ1-5; D gene unclear. The V end lost 2 bases, the J end lost 0 bases, and 11 bases lay between the germline ends. The CDR3 has 15 residues. Germline CDR1 reads GTSNPN; CDR2 reads SVGIG (reference sequence). Here the CDR3 DNA reads TGTGCCTGGAGTCCTGACCCCGTTAGCAATCAGCCCCAGCATTTT. This codes for CAWSPDPVSNQPQHF.

The CDR3 bases are TGTGCCAGCAGCTTGGGTCTAGTAAGAGATACGCAGTATTTT. Translated, it gives CASSLGLVRDTQYF. The chain recombines TRBV5-8 with TRBJ2-3, with D unclear. The CDR3 totals 14 residues. Trimming removed 0 bases from V and 5 bases from J, with 10 bases in between. CDR1 and CDR2 from the germline V gene are SGHTS and YDEGEE.

The J gene is TRBJ2-3, the V gene TRBV5-1, with D unresolved. The CDR3 spans 14 residues. Trimming shortened V by 0 bases and J by 4 bases, and 9 bases separated the two germline ends. CDR1 and CDR2 (germline): SGHRS, YFSETQ. The CDR3 nucleotides read TGCGCCAGCAGCTTGGCCAGTAGGGCAGATACGCAGTATTTT. Translated: CASSLASRADTQYF.

The chain joins TRBV15 to TRBJ2-1; TRBD2 aligns across 15 bases. Germline-derived CDR1 and CDR2 are LNHNV and YYDKDF (reference sequence). CDR3 length: 17 amino acids. With 5 bases clipped from V and 15 bases from J, the junction kept 17 bases outside the gene matches. CDR3 nucleotide sequence: TGTGCCACCAGCCCTACTAGAGGAGGACTAGCGGGAGGGGCTCGGTTCTTC. Translation: CATSPTRGGLAGGARFF. The whole variable domain, filled in from reference TRBV15 and TRBJ2-1, reads DAMVIQNPRYQVTQFGKPVTLSCSQTLNHNVMYWYQQKSSQAPKLLFHYYDKDFNNEADTPDNFQSRRPNTSFCFLDIRSPGLGDTAMYLCATSPTRGGLAGGARFFGPGTRLTVL.

This clone was counted a single time. This chain connects TRBV30 to TRBJ1-1; D unclear. The length of the CDR3 is 14 residues. Germline V CDR1 and CDR2: GTSNPN, SVGIG (reference sequence). Trimming took off 3 bases at V and 0 bases at J, with 11 bases between the two ends. The CDR3 sequence is CAWSLSTVNTEAFF. The DNA for the CDR3 is TGTGCCTGGAGCCTATCTACAGTGAACACTGAAGCTTTCTTT.

The chain links TRBV14 to TRBJ2-7; TRBD2 agrees at 9 bases. Trimming at V came to 2 bases and at J to 3 bases, leaving 17 bases not matched to a gene. Germline lookup yields CDR1 SGHDN and CDR2 FVKESK. The CDR3 covers 19 residues. The DNA for the CDR3 is TGTGCCAGCAGCCAACAATTTTCCGGGACTAGCCCAACTTTCTACGAGCAGTACTTC. Translation: CASSQQFSGTSPTFYEQYF.